A single TCR beta chain is shown here with its context. Which antigen it targets is not known. Per-base quality was not reported, and no clone a single base away is much larger than it. In total, about 650 healthy bone marrow donors made up the cohort. At the time of sampling, all cohort members were nominally healthy, though unrecorded immune exposures were likely present. The donor was CMV seronegative and belonged to the group of several hundred seronegative cohort members. A peripheral blood sample was provided by each donor, and peripheral blood mononuclear cells were used for TCR beta sequencing. Genomic DNA extraction from the blood cell samples was performed with the Qiagen DNeasy Blood Extraction Kit. Library preparation used the immunoSEQ multiplex PCR assay. For the multiplex PCR, a mixture combining 60 forward primers for TCR Vbeta segments and 13 reverse primers for TCR Jbeta segments was used. Amplification of the CDR3 region of rearranged TCR beta genes was performed with a multiplex PCR assay on genomic DNA. Amplified TCR beta libraries were sequenced as 87-base-pair reads on the Illumina HiSeq System. Per the authors' processing: In a later analysis, some 80 million unique TCR beta chains were counted across the roughly 610 repertoires, and about 9.9 million of these chains were shared by at least two donors. Raw reads were error-corrected and collapsed into unique sequences with a nearest-neighbor algorithm that merged closely related sequences to remove PCR and sequencing errors. CDR3 sequences were aligned to IMGT reference sequences to assign V, D and J gene segments. For a sequence to be retained, a match of at least six nucleotides to both a V gene segment and a J gene segment was required. Rearrangements were classified as productive when the CDR3 lacked stop codons and remained in frame with V and J, and all other rearrangements were classified as non-productive. CDR3 was defined by IMGT convention, running from the second conserved V-encoded cysteine to the conserved J-encoded phenylalanine. The earlier analysis of some 550 of the donors excluded any sequence lacking an unambiguous match to a single V gene segment. An earlier analysis of under 750 of the donors called V segments functional above 56.7% productive rearrangements and segregating when the between-donor standard deviation exceeded 5%. A statistical classification framework was built to diagnose cytomegalovirus status from the catalog of TCR beta chain sequences. V and J gene assignment, in a later analysis, came from comparing TCR nucleotide sequences with IMGT/GENE-DB human TR gene sequences. Using the TCRdist pipeline, a later analysis assigned CDR3 sequences along with most-parsimonious VDJ recombination scenarios. In a later analysis, each TCR beta chain was defined by its CDR3 amino acid sequence together with its V-gene family, and reads without a unique V-gene family were excluded. In a later analysis, around 650 highly shared, low-generation-probability nucleotide sequences were removed to address suspected cross-contamination and a sequencing artifact. A later analysis calculated a clonal expansion index for each public chain from normalized within-repertoire ranks of inferred template counts. In a later analysis, generation probabilities were computed with a VDJ recombination model fitted to out-of-frame rearrangements, and the resulting probabilities were checked against IGoR. In a later analysis, TCR-TCR, TCR-HLA and TCR-CMV co-occurrence was scored with hypergeometric tests, and a repertoire-size bias correction was applied to TCR pairs. In a later analysis, false discovery rates were estimated by permuting HLA or CMV assignments 20 times. In a later analysis, co-occurring TCRs were grouped with DBSCAN, and TCRdist sequence similarity was added when clustering was performed within HLA-allele-positive subsets. Repertoires with fewer than 30,000 or more than 120,000 public chains were left out of co-occurrence clustering, as were five repertoires with anomalous nucleotide sharing. This is the immuneACCESS table as TCRdb keeps it, with only in-frame sequences that have V and J called. A part of the clones is gone; compared with another copy, unresolved V genes explain less than half, and the rest is unexplained. Clone size and V and J calls were adopted from that table, with D and trimming inferred from the DNA. The sample records some 190,000 clones, 70% to 80% of which are singletons. Of the sample, 1.6% is held by the ten largest clones.

These data originate in a study of cytomegalovirus exposure and HLA in healthy donors (dated by TCRdb to 2016 to 2017). With regard to the full study: An earlier analysis of approximately 640 of the donors reported 250 to 300 Gb of sequence data and more than 90 million unique TCR beta sequences from 190 million or so T cells. A few DR-DQ haplotypes were treated as single units for association and clustering because of strong linkage in the cohort. A later analysis re-analyzed previously published TCR beta repertoires from about 600 donors and added high-resolution HLA genotyping to study TCR occurrence patterns. Every repertoire in the discovery cohort had been generated on one and the same sequencing platform. The number of typed donors differed by locus: 629-630 for A, B, C, DRB1 and DQB1; approximately 540 for DQA1; around 610 for DPA1; and about 450 for DPB1. Genome-wide SNP genotypes for about three fifths of the roughly 700 donors were used in a later genetic analysis, which treated that subset as a discovery cohort. An earlier analysis of 587 of the donors applied high-throughput TCR beta sequencing to assess whether each TCR beta V gene segment acted as functional or pseudogenic. To predict cytomegalovirus infection status, the study brought together high-throughput TCR immunosequencing, statistical association of individual TCRs with disease status, and machine learning. Roughly 300 gigabases of sequencing data and roughly 80 million unique TCR sequences made up an early release that covered 500 to 650 HLA-typed donors. Among under 450 genotyped donors of the cohort, an average of roughly 240,000 unique TCR beta nucleotide sequences were sequenced per donor, around 18% of them non-productive. The T cell repertoires of 700 or so subjects were profiled by immunosequencing and related to cytomegalovirus serostatus. A separate validation cohort of approximately 130 different subjects was used in addition to the approximately 700-subject first cohort. Donor age, sex, ethnicity and CMV serostatus were collected together with the repertoire data. The aim of the study was to test whether cataloging public T cell receptors could identify signatures of past pathogen exposure. Both class I and class II loci were covered by HLA typing, at four-digit resolution. Of the roughly 410 genotyped donors, roughly 80% were placed in the genetic ancestry cluster associated with self-reported Caucasian donors. Rather than using new phenotypic data, the later analysis identified candidate immune exposures from TCR beta sequences and from how often those sequences occurred across donors. The paper's findings and limits, for the study overall: HLA typing was unavailable for some donors at each locus, so association tests used only the typed subset. In this cohort, only TCR beta chains were sequenced, and detectable features were limited by the absence of alpha or paired-chain data. While some public TCRs were present in many individuals, most TCR sequences turned up only very rarely across donors. Because counts were too low, roughly 17 rarely observed V segments, including chromosome 9 orphons, were left out of the earlier analysis of a few hundred of the donors. According to a later analysis, most CMV-associated TCR beta chains appeared to be HLA-restricted, and the HLA associations seemed to be driven largely by CMV exposure. In a later analysis, HLA-associated TCR beta chains showed more clonal expansion and lower generation probabilities than non-associated chains that were equally common. Broadly in line with IMGT annotations, most TCR beta V segments showed up in productive rearrangements about 87% or about 30% of the time in an earlier analysis of 587 of the donors. Three of the identified cytomegalovirus-associated TCR beta chains were confirmed in vitro to be specific for cytomegalovirus antigens. The classifier was reported to diagnose cytomegalovirus status with high specificity and sensitivity in both the original cohort and the validation cohort. According to a later analysis, TCR association rates differed among HLA loci, with DRB1 alleles showing the most associated TCRs and HLA-C alleles showing the fewest. At a false discovery rate of 0.05, a later analysis linked about 16,000 TCR beta sequences to specific HLA alleles. The only immune exposure information available for the cohort was CMV serostatus. A total of about 150 TCR beta chains were listed by the study as associated with cytomegalovirus. Roughly uniform sequencing depth across donors was assumed in presence/absence analyses, although this assumption may not hold. A further reported finding was that TCR beta sequences accurately predicted the HLA-A and HLA-B alleles for most subjects in the first cohort. In a later genetic analysis, a missense DCLRE1C variant was associated with V-gene and J-gene trimming of TCR beta chains, and the association was replicated in an independent cohort. The sequencing pipeline was judged likely to have produced a cluster of highly shared sequence variants as a technical artifact. It was suggested by the authors that the approach could potentially be generalized to other disease states and immunological phenotypes. Correlated functional status among segregating V segments might be attributable to linkage disequilibrium, but an unknown experimental factor could not be ruled out. Compared with the roughly 670-donor mean, donors in an Asian-associated ancestry cluster had fewer N-insertions in productive TCRs, according to a later genetic analysis. Because the 87-base-pair reads could not distinguish some IMGT-functional V segments, including TRBV6-2 and TRBV6-3, those segments were excluded. Strong co-occurrence of HLA alleles, especially DR and DQ, made assigning TCR associations to individual alleles difficult. A later analysis reported that several top co-occurrence clusters appeared linked to parvovirus B19, influenza, CMV and Epstein-Barr virus.

The germline ends are 8 bases apart after V is trimmed by 6 bases and J by 5 bases. From its cysteine to its phenylalanine, the CDR3 spans 11 amino acids. The retained sequence is limited to the CDR3, 33 bases, with the frame set at the first base. CDR1 and CDR2, looked up from the germline V gene (reference sequence), are MNHEY and SMNVEV. Sequencing used PBMCs. The chain employs TRBV27 and TRBJ2-7, with a tentative D gene TRBD1 over 6 matching bases. This sequence originates from a woman aged 45-65 years in good health and CMV-seronegative. This receptor carries the CDR3 CASRSGDEQYF. The DNA reads TGTGCCAGCAGATCAGGGGACGAGCAGTACTTC.